This T cell receptor beta chain was found in a study of blood T cell repertoires in COVID-19. Overall study: COVID-19 samples, acute and convalescent, were from the United States, Italy and Spain. PBMCs, B-cell-depleted T cells, or T cells provided the cDNA or gDNA that made up the material.

In the original analysis: How many nucleated cells were present was estimated from reference gene primer amplification. Here immunoSEQ multiplex PCR was the method, and the copy in TCRdb shows in-frame clones only, minus some. The V and J calls and the clone size are those of that table, but D and trimming were determined from the DNA. The sample comprises about 74,000 clones, approximately 90% of which are singletons, and 6.5% to 8.5% rests with the top ten. Germline V gene data show CDR1 as SGHTA and CDR2 as FQGNSA. The J segment lost 5 bases and the V segment lost 5 bases, leaving 13 bases of the junction unmatched. The CDR3 length is 17 residues.

V and J are TRBV7-2 and TRBJ2-5; TRBD2 matches 11 bases. The receptor comes from a woman older than 75 with acute or convalescent COVID-19. Source material: peripheral blood. For the CDR3, the DNA is TGTGCCAGCAGCCGCTCATTTAGCGGGGGGGCCGGGGAGACCCAGTACTTC. Translation gives CASSRSFSGGAGETQYF. The complete variable domain, with remaining parts taken from reference TRBV7-2 and TRBJ2-5, reads GAGVSQSPSNKVTEKGKDVELRCDPISGHTALYWYRQSLGQGLEFLIYFQGNSAPDKSGLPSDRFSAERTGGSVSTLTIQRTQQEDSAVYLCASSRSFSGGAGETQYFGPGTRLLVL.